The 6 T cell receptor beta chains listed next were all sequenced from one sample in a study of T cell repertoires in cytomegalovirus infection. Via MiXCR, TCRdb re-called the reads, giving one row per CDR3 protein. Of about 230,000 distinct CDR3 sequences listed, 20% to 25% were seen once; the top ten hold about 18%. Sequenced input: CD8+ T cells from PBMCs. The source is a human donor in good health (CMV status not recorded). Some clones in this sample may be carry-over from other donors' samples.

This CDR3 is CATSDSAPFGNIQYF. CDR3 DNA: TGTGCCACCAGTGATTCGGCCCCTTTTGGAAACATTCAGTACTTC. This chain connects TRBV24-1 to TRBJ2-4; D gene ambiguous. The CDR3 totals 15 residues. The V end was cut by 2 bases, the J end by 6 bases, with 13 bases between. Per the germline V gene, CDR1 is KGHDR and CDR2 is SFDVKD.

This clonotype has a count of ten or more. The chain links TRBV7-8 to TRBJ1-3, with 8 bases matching TRBD1. The CDR3 extends over 15 amino acids. Trimming at V came to 1 base and at J to 3 bases, leaving 2 bases not matched to a gene. In germline, CDR1 is SGHVS, CDR2 FQNEAQ. CDR3 in amino acids: CASSLETGVGNTIYF. In DNA form, the CDR3 reads TGTGCCAGCAGCTTAGAGACAGGGGTTGGAAACACCATATATTTT.

Turning to this clonotype: A much larger clonotype is one base distant, so this may be a read error. The V and J genes are TRBV12-3 or TRBV12-4 and TRBJ2-1; D may match TRBD1 or TRBD2 (6 bases each). This CDR3 has 12 amino acids. The CDR3 protein is CAGSFGGGEQFF. CDR3 bases: TGTGCCGGCAGTTTCGGGGGCGGTGAGCAGTTCTTC.

This clonotype was counted a few times. Its ends do not fully match the called genes, so a read error is possible. The chain joins TRBV6-6 to TRBJ2-3; D remains ambiguous. CDR3 length: 15 residues. Looked up from germline, CDR1 is MNHNY and CDR2 is SVGAGI (reference sequence). The CDR3 loop is CASSYYRPPADTQYF. DNA of the CDR3: TGTGCCAGCAGCTACTACCGGCCCCCGGCAGATACGCAGTATTTT.

This clonotype was found a few times. The chain couples TRBV28 to TRBJ1-2; D is undetermined. With 5 bases removed from V and 1 base from J, the gap between germline ends came to 8 bases. This CDR3 has 13 residues. Germline assignment: CDR1 MDHEN and CDR2 SYDVKM. The CDR3 DNA is TGTGCCAGCAGTGCATTAATTAACTATGGCTACACCTTC. Amino acids: CASSALINYGYTF.

This clonotype has a count of ten or more. The rearrangement joins TRBV7-6 to TRBJ1-1; D not resolved. The CDR3 has 13 amino acids. Germline CDR1 SGHVS, CDR2 FNYEAQ. V gave up 0 bases and J gave up 6 bases, with 8 bases separating them. The CDR3 spells CASSLARGSEAFF. The CDR3 bases are TGTGCCAGCAGCTTAGCGCGAGGGTCTGAAGCTTTCTTT.